This T cell receptor (beta chain) is drawn from a study of control samples from healthy donors and cancer patients. Repertoires were generated with immunoSEQ multiplex PCR, while TCRdb's copy carries only in-frame clones and drops some. The repertoire consists of approximately 150,000 clones, with 88% occurring once and the leading ten covering 1.7%. CDR1 is LGHNA, CDR2 YSLEER, per germline. Deletions cut 0 bases from V and 5 bases from J, with 23 bases between. The CDR3 totals 20 residues. The clonotype originates from a man aged 18 to 35 in good health. Sequenced sample: blood. The chain is built from TRBV4-3 and TRBJ1-6; D possibly corresponds to TRBD1 (6 bases). CDR3 in amino acids: CASSQDVWWGAQADNSPLHF. The CDR3 DNA is TGCGCCAGCAGCCAAGATGTTTGGTGGGGGGCGCAAGCCGATAATTCACCCCTCCACTTT.